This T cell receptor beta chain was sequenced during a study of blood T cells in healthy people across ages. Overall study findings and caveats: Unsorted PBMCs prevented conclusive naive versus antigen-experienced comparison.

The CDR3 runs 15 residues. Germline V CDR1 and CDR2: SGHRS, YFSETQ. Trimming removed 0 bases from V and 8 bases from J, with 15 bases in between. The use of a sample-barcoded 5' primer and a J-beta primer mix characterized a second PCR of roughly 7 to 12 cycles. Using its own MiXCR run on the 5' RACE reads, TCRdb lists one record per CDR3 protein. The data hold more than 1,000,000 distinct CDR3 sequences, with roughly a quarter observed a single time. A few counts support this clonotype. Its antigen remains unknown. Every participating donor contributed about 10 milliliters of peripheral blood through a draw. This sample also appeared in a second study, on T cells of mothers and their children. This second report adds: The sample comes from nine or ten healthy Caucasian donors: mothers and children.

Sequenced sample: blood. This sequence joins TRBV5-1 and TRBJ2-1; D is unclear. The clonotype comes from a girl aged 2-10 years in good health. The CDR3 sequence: CASSLDRPGNYEQFF. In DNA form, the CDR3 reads TGCGCCAGCAGCTTGGACCGCCCTGGGAATTATGAGCAGTTCTTC.